Listed here are 5 T cell receptor beta chains from one sample, sequenced in a study of PD-1 blockade in classical Hodgkin lymphoma. Following autologous stem cell transplantation, relapse occurred in every patient, and exposure to brentuximab vedotin varied. Only in-frame clones appear in the TCRdb table, and some are missing; sequencing was by immunoSEQ multiplex PCR. This sample has over 50,000 clones; about 85% occur once, and the top ten carry 16%. The sequenced sample was peripheral blood mononuclear cells (PBMCs), obtained at baseline. Receptor source: a human donor with classical Hodgkin lymphoma.

This chain joins TRBV5-5 and TRBJ2-3; D is unresolved. Trimming removed 0 bases at V and 2 bases at J, with 7 bases between. CDR1 and CDR2 (germline): SGHKS, YYEKEE (reference sequence). The length of the CDR3 is 14 residues. The CDR3 spells CASSLGGFTDTQYF. DNA of the CDR3: TGTGCCAGCAGCTTGGGTGGGTTCACAGATACGCAGTATTTT.

The chain carries TRBV7-8 and TRBJ2-7; D not resolved. Germline CDR1 is SGHVS and CDR2 is FQNEAQ. The ends were cut back, 5 bases at V and 0 bases at J, with 11 bases in the middle. This CDR3 spans 14 amino acids. CDR3 DNA: TGTGCCAGCAGCCCTACGCCGCCCTCCTACGAGCAGTACTTC. Its translation: CASSPTPPSYEQYF.

There are a few counts of this clone. V and J are TRBV18 and TRBJ1-2, with D uncertain. Germline lookup yields CDR1 KGHSH and CDR2 LQKENI. The V and J ends lost 0 bases and 0 bases respectively, with 11 bases between them. CDR3 length: 16 residues. CDR3 loop: CASSPPSAGANYGYTF. CDR3 sequence (DNA): TGTGCCAGCTCACCACCGTCGGCGGGAGCTAACTATGGCTACACCTTC.

This chain joins TRBV10-3 and TRBJ2-3; 7 positions match TRBD2. The CDR3 covers 16 residues. J gave up 0 bases and V 5 bases, and 8 bases lay outside the gene matches. In germline, CDR1 is ENHRY, CDR2 SYGVKD. DNA of the CDR3: TGTGCCATCAGTTTTGCGGGAGCGGCTAGCACAGATACGCAGTATTTT. Translation gives CAISFAGAASTDTQYF.

The V gene is TRBV29-1, the J gene TRBJ1-4; D is undetermined. Germline loops: CDR1 SQVTM, CDR2 ANQGSEA. Between the trimmed V and J ends, which lost 5 bases and 7 bases, there was a span of 11 bases. This CDR3 comprises 12 residues. The CDR3 loop reads CSVLDLSEKLFF. In nucleotides, the CDR3 is TGCAGCGTTCTTGACCTATCTGAAAAACTGTTTTTT.